This T cell receptor beta chain was documented in a study of blood T cell repertoires in COVID-19. Study context: From T cells, B-cell-depleted T cells, or PBMCs came the material, which was cDNA or gDNA.

The CDR3 extends over 17 amino acids. CDR1 and CDR2 (germline): MDHEN, SYDVKM. The V end lost 5 bases, the J end lost 2 bases, and 21 bases lay between the germline ends. Sequencing was performed with immunoSEQ multiplex PCR; in TCRdb, only in-frame clones are kept and a portion is missing. The sample shows hundreds of thousands of clones, around 82% of them seen only once. This TCR came from a woman in her forties or fifties who had been exposed to COVID-19. The sample taken for sequencing was PBMCs or T cells enriched from blood (not recorded which). This chain links TRBV28 with TRBJ1-2; the D is unclear. The CDR3 loop reads CASSLYFRSYPNYGYTF. The CDR3 bases are TGTGCCAGCAGTCTCTACTTTAGGAGCTATCCAAACTATGGCTACACCTTC.